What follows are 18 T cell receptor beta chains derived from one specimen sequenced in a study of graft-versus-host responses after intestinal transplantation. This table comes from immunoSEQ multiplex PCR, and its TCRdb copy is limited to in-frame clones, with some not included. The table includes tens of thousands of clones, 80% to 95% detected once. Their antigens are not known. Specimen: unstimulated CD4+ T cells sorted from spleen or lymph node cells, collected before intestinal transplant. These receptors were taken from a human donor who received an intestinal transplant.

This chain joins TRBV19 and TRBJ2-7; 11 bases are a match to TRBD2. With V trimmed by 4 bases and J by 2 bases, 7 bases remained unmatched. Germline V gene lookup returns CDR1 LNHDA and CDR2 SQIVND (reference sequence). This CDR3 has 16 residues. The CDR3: CASSTGTSGGAYEQYF. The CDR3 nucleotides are TGTGCCAGTAGTACTGGGACTAGCGGAGGAGCCTACGAGCAGTACTTC.

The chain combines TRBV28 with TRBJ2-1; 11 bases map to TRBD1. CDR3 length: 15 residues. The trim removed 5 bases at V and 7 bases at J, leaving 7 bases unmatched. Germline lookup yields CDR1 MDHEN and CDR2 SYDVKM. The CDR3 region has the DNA TGTGCCAGCAGTGGCCGGGACAGGGGGATAAATGAGCAGTTCTTC. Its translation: CASSGRDRGINEQFF.

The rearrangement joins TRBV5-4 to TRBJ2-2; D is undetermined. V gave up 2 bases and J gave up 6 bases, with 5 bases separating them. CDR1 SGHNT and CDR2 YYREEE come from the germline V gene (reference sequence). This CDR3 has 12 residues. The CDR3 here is CASSFRAGELFF. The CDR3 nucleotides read TGTGCCAGCAGCTTCCGGGCCGGGGAGCTGTTTTTT.

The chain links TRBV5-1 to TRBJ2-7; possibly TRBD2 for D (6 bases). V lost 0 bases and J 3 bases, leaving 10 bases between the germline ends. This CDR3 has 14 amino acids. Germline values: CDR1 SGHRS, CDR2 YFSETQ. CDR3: CASSLVGGLYEQYF. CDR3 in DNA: TGCGCCAGCAGCTTGGTCGGGGGACTCTACGAGCAGTACTTC.

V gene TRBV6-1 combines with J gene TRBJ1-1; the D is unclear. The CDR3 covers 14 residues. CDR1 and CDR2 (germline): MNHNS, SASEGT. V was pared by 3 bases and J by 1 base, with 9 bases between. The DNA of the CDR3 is TGTGCCAGCAGTGATTACCTATCGAACACTGAAGCTTTCTTT. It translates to CASSDYLSNTEAFF.

The DNA of the CDR3 is TGTGCCATCAGCCCAGGCCTCTCCTACGAGCAGTACTTC. The encoded protein is CAISPGLSYEQYF. The V and J genes are TRBV10-3 and TRBJ2-7; D is undetermined. The CDR3 totals 13 residues. The ends were cut back, 6 bases at V and 0 bases at J, with 9 bases in the middle. Germline lookup yields CDR1 ENHRY and CDR2 SYGVKD.

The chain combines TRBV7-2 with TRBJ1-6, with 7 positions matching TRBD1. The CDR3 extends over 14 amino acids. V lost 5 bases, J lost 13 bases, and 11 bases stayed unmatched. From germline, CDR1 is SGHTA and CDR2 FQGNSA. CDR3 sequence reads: CASSVTGAVPPLHF. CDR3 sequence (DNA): TGTGCCAGCAGCGTAACAGGGGCCGTCCCCCCCCTCCACTTT. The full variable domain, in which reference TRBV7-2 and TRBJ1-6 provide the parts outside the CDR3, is GAGVSQSPSNKVTEKGKDVELRCDPISGHTALYWYRQSLGQGLEFLIYFQGNSAPDKSGLPSDRFSAERTGGSVSTLTIQRTQQEDSAVYLCASSVTGAVPPLHFGNGTRLTVT.

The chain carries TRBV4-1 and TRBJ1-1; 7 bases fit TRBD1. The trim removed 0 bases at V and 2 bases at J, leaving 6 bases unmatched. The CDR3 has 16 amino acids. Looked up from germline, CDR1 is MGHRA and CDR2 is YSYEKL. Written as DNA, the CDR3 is TGCGCCAGCAGCCAAGAAGGGACAGATATAAACACTGAAGCTTTCTTT. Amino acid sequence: CASSQEGTDINTEAFF.

This CDR3 is CASSFSVSYEQYF. As DNA, the CDR3 is TGCGCCAGCAGCTTCTCAGTCAGCTACGAGCAGTACTTC. The chain uses TRBV5-1 and TRBJ2-7; no reliable D call. With 2 bases removed from V and 3 bases from J, the gap between germline ends came to 9 bases. From germline, CDR1 is SGHRS and CDR2 YFSETQ. The CDR3 is made up of 13 amino acids.

The CDR3 DNA reads as TGTGCCAGCAGATCACCCCAGGGTAGCAACTATGGCTACACCTTC. This encodes CASRSPQGSNYGYTF. The V call is TRBV6-5, the J call TRBJ1-2, with a tentative D call TRBD1 (5 bases). CDR3 length: 15 amino acids. The V gene lost 6 bases and the J gene lost 2 bases, with 16 bases spanning the gap. Germline values: CDR1 MNHEY, CDR2 SVGAGI.

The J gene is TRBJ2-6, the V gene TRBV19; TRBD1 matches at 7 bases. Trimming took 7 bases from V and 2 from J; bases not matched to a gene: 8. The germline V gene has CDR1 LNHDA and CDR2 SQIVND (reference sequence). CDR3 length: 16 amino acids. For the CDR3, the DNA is TGTGCCAGTACCAAACTGGACAGGCCTGGGGCCAACGTCCTGACTTTC. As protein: CASTKLDRPGANVLTF.

CDR3 region: CASSLTAISTDTQYF. Here the CDR3 DNA reads TGTGCCAGCAGTCTTACAGCGATTAGCACAGATACGCAGTATTTT. The rearrangement uses TRBV27 and TRBJ2-3; the D is unclear. The CDR3 sequence is 15 residues long. CDR1 is MNHEY and CDR2 is SMNVEV in the germline V gene (reference sequence). V was trimmed by 5 bases and J by 0 bases, leaving 12 bases between them.

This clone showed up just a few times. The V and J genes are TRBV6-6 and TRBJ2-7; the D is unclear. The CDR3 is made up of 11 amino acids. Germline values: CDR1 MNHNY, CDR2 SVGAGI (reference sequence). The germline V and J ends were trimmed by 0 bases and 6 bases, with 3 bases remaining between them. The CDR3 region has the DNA TGTGCCAGCAGTTACTCTGGCGAGCAGTACTTC. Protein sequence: CASSYSGEQYF.

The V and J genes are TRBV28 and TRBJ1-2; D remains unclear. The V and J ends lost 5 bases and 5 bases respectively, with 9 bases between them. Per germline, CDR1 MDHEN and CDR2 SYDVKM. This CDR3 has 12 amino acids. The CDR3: CASSPYEYGYTF. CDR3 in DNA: TGTGCCAGCAGTCCCTATGAGTATGGCTACACCTTC.

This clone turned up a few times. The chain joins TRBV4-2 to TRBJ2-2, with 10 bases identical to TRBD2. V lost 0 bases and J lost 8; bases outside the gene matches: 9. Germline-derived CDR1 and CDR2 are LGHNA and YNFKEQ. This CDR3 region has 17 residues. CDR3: CASSQEVLAGVGGELFF. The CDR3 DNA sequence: TGTGCCAGCAGCCAAGAGGTCCTAGCGGGAGTAGGTGGGGAGCTGTTTTTT.

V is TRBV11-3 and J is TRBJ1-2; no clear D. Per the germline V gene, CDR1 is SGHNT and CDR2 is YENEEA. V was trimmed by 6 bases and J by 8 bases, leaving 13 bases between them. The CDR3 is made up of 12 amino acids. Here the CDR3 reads CASSLEGSGYTF. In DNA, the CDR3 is TGTGCCAGCAGTCTTGAGGGCAGCGGCTACACCTTC.

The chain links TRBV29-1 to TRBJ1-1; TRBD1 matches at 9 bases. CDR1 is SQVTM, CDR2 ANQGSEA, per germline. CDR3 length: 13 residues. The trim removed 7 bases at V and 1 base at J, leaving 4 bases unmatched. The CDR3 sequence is CSAGGQGNTEAFF. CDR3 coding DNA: TGCAGCGCTGGGGGACAGGGGAACACTGAAGCTTTCTTT.

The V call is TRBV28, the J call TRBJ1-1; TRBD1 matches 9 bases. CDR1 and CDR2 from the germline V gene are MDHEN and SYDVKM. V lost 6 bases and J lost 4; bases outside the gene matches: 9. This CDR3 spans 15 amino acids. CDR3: CASRLRQGVVTEAFF. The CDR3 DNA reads TGTGCCAGCAGGCTCAGACAGGGGGTAGTCACTGAAGCTTTCTTT.